This T cell receptor (beta chain) stems from a study of blood T cells in healthy people across ages (dated by TCRdb to 2015 to 2017). Context from the whole study: Template switching captured roughly one uniquely barcoded TCR beta cDNA molecule per two T cells in model experiments. The study measured age-related changes in TCR beta repertoire diversity using deep sequencing normalized with unique cDNA molecular identifiers. The donors were split into four age groups: young (average around 16 years), middle-aged (about 40), aged (around 67) and long-lived (over 80). To avoid experimental bias, donors of different ages were randomly spread across the sequencing lanes. The study analyzed two additional independent replicas of 1 million unique cDNA reads from the same blood draw for two donors, one aged 18 to 30 and one aged 80 or older. Study-level results and caveats: Observed TCR beta diversity per million T cells fell roughly linearly with age, and a significant reduction was already apparent by age roughly 40. Compared with the aged group, the long-lived group had more naive CD4+ T cells, fewer expanded clones and increased TCR diversity, suggesting age selection. Total diversity estimates from one million sequenced T cells were considered lower bounds and underestimates. Because donor CMV infection status was unknown, age-related changes in expanded clonotypes were potentially confounded. There was a strong correlation between observed TCR beta diversity and the percentage of naive T cells measured by flow cytometry. Because profiling used bulk unsorted PBMCs, naive and antigen-experienced compartments could not be compared conclusively.

This clonotype was seen at least ten times. No antigen is known for it. No much larger clonotype is one base removed from it; base qualities were not supplied. From the germline V gene, CDR1 is SQVTM and CDR2 is ANQGSEA. V loses 4 bases of germline sequence and J loses 8 bases, and the interval between the two ends is 17 bases. The CDR3 goes from the cysteine to the phenylalanine over 13 residues. Kept here is only the CDR3 DNA, which spans 39 bases and is read in frame from base 1. Donors were around 37 systemically healthy Caucasian individuals from Russia aged roughly 6 to 100 years. Approximately 11 milliliters of peripheral blood were drawn from each donor into EDTA-treated Vacutainer tubes. Ficoll-Paque density-gradient centrifugation was used to isolate PBMCs, with at least 6 million per sample. Total RNA was extracted from PBMCs with Trizol reagent, with at least 5.5 micrograms obtained per sample. For every donor, an aliquot of PBMCs went through flow cytometry to measure the percentages of naive CD45RAhigh/CD27high T cells.

Library construction relied on 5' RACE. TCRdb lists the instrument as Illumina HiSeq 2500. The second PCR ran for about 6 to 12 cycles and used a J-beta primer mix along with a sample-barcoded 5' primer. Each TCR beta cDNA molecule received a unique molecular identifier from a template-switch 5' adaptor carrying 12 random nucleotides. At least 2.5 million CDR3-containing paired-end reads were obtained from each sample. First-strand cDNA was synthesized from all RNA with the Mint cDNA synthesis kit, primed by a TRBC-specific oligonucleotide. After uracil-DNA glycosylase treatment, a first 18-cycle PCR used universal primers M1SS and BC2_uni_R on all cDNA. As for the authors' bioinformatics: Normalization of each sample was performed by random selection of 1 million high-quality reads, each carrying a distinct molecular identifier. Reads with shared molecular identifiers were discarded instead of being binned into consensus sequences. MiTCR, run with a Q25 quality threshold and the strictest error-elimination algorithm, handled CDR3 identification, clonotype clustering and error correction. A nonparametric unseen species model using Euler transformation provided a lower-bound estimate of total TCR beta diversity. TCRdb itself trimmed the public reads at Q25 with fastp, ran MiXCR and retained productive beta chains. Entries that share a CDR3 protein sequence are merged under the most common genes and DNA. The V and J calls and clone size come from TCRdb's table, not from the authors' own analysis. Across this sample there are roughly 900,000 distinct CDR3 sequences, with around 28% seen only once. Roughly a sixth of the sample is taken by the ten largest.

The source is a woman of 80 years or more in good health. Recombination linked TRBV29-1 to TRBJ1-2; the best D guess is TRBD1, with 6 bases matching. The sequencing input was blood. The encoded CDR3 is CSVGLDSARGYTF. Read as DNA, the sequence is TGCAGCGTTGGCCTGGACAGCGCTAGGGGCTACACCTTC.